This TCR beta chain was profiled in a study of blood T cell repertoires in COVID-19. Across the whole study: Sources were T cells, B-cell-depleted T cells, or PBMCs; the material itself was cDNA or gDNA.

With 5 bases removed from V and 4 bases from J, the gap between germline ends came to 11 bases. The CDR3 totals 14 residues. Germline-derived CDR1 and CDR2 are SGHTA and FQGTGA. Source study methods: Reference gene primer amplification gave estimated nucleated cell counts. The data were produced by immunoSEQ multiplex PCR, yet TCRdb's version contains in-frame clones alone and is incomplete. That table furnishes V, J and clone size, whereas the DNA furnished D and trimming. This table has about 130,000 clones, approximately 89% appearing once. The chain has TRBV7-3 and TRBJ2-2; D might be TRBD1 (6 bases). What was sequenced was peripheral blood. The TCR was taken from a human donor in a cohort sampled during active COVID-19. As DNA, the CDR3 is TGTGCCAGCAGCCGACAGGCAGCCACCGGGGAGCTGTTTTTT. Amino acids: CASSRQAATGELFF.